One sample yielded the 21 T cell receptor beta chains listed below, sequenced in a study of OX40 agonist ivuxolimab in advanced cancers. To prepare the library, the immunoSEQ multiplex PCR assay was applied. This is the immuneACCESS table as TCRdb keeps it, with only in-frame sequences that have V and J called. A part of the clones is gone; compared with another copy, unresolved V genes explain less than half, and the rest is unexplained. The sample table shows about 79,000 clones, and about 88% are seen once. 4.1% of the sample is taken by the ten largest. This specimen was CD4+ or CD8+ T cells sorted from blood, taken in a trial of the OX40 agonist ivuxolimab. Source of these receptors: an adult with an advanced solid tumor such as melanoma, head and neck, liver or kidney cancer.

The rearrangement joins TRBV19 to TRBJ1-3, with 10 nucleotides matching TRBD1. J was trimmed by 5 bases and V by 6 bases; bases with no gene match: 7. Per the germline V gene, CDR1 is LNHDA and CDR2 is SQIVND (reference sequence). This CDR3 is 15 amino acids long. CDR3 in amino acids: CASRDPGQGRNTIYF. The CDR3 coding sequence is TGTGCCAGTAGGGATCCGGGACAGGGGAGAAACACCATATATTTT.

CDR3 nucleotides: TGTGCCACCAGCCAAGCTGGCAGCTTAAATGAAAAACTGTTTTTT. It yields the protein CATSQAGSLNEKLFF. The chain is built from TRBV15 and TRBJ1-4; D is uncertain. Looked up from germline, CDR1 is LNHNV and CDR2 is YYDKDF (reference sequence). This CDR3 comprises 15 residues. The V gene lost 5 bases and the J gene lost 5 bases, with 15 bases spanning the gap. Using reference TRBV15 and TRBJ1-4 for the parts outside the CDR3, the full variable domain is DAMVIQNPRYQVTQFGKPVTLSCSQTLNHNVMYWYQQKSSQAPKLLFHYYDKDFNNEADTPDNFQSRRPNTSFCFLDIRSPGLGDTAMYLCATSQAGSLNEKLFFGSGTQLSVL.

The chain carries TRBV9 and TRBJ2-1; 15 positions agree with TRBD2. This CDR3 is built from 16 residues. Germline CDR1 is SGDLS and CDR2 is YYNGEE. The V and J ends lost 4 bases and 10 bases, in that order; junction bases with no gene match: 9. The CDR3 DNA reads TGTGCCAGCAGCCTAGGACTAGCGGGAGGGCCCTTCGAGCAGTTCTTC. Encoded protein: CASSLGLAGGPFEQFF.

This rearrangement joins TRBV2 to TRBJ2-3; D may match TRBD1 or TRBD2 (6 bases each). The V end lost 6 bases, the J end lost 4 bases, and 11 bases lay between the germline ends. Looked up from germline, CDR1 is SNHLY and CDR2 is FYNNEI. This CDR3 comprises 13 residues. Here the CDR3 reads CASRGGSADTQYF. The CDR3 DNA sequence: TGTGCCAGCAGGGGGGGCAGCGCAGATACGCAGTATTTT.

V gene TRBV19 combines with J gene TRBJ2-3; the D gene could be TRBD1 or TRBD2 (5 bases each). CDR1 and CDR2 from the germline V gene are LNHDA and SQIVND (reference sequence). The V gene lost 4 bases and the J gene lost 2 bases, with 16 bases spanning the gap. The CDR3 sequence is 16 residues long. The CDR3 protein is CASSRGTDPYTDTQYF. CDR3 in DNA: TGTGCCAGTAGTAGAGGGACGGACCCCTACACAGATACGCAGTATTTT.

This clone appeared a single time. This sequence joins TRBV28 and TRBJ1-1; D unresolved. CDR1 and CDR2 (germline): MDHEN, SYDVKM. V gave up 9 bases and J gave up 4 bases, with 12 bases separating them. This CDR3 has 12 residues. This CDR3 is CASSGIGTEAFF. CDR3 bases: TGTGCCAGTTCCGGGATAGGCACTGAAGCTTTCTTT.

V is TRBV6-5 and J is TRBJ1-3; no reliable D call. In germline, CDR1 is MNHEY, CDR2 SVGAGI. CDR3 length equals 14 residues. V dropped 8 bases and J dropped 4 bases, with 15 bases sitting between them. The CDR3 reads CASRSILFGNTIYF. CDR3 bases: TGTGCCAGCCGGTCTATTCTGTTCGGAAACACCATATATTTT.

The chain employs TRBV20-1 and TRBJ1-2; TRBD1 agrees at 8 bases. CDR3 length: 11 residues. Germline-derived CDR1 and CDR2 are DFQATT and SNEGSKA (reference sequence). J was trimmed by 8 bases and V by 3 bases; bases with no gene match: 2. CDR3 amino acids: CSARTGEGYTF. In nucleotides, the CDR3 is TGCAGTGCTAGGACAGGGGAGGGCTACACCTTC.

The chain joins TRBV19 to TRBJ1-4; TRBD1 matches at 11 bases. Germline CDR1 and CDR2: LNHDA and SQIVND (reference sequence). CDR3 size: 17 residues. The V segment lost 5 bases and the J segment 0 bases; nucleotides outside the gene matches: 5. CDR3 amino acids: CASSSGQGASTNEKLFF. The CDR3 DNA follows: TGTGCCAGTAGTTCCGGACAGGGGGCGTCAACTAATGAAAAACTGTTTTTT.

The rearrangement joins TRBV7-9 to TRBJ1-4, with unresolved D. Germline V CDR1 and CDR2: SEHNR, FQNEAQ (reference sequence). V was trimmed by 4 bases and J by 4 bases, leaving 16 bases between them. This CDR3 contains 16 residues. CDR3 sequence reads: CASSSAERSGNEKLFF. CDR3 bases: TGTGCCAGCAGCTCGGCTGAGAGAAGTGGTAATGAAAAACTGTTTTTT.

The CDR3 reads CASSLAGAPTYEQYF. Here the CDR3 DNA reads TGTGCCAGCAGCTTGGCGGGGGCCCCAACCTACGAGCAGTACTTC. The chain employs TRBV7-8 and TRBJ2-7, with D possibly being TRBD2 (7 bases). Germline-derived CDR1 and CDR2 are SGHVS and FQNEAQ. Between the trimmed V and J ends, which lost 3 bases and 2 bases, there was a span of 14 bases. The CDR3 spans 15 residues.

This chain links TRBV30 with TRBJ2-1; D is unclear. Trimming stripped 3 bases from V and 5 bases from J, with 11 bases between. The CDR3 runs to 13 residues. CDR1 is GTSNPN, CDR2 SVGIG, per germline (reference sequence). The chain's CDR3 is CAWSPTVDNEQFF. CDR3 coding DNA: TGTGCCTGGAGCCCCACAGTGGACAATGAGCAGTTCTTC.

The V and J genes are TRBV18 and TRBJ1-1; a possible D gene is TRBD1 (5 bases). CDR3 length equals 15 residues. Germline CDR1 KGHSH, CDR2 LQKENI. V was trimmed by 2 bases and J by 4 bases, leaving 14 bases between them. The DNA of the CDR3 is TGTGCCAGCTCACCATTCAGGGATCAGGGCACTGAAGCTTTCTTT. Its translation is CASSPFRDQGTEAFF.

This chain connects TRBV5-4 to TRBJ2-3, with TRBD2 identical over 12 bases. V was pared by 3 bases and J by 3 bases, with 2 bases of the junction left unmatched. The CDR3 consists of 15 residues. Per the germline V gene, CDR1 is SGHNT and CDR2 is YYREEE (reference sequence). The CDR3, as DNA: TGTGCCAGCAGCTCAACTAGCGGGAGGACAGATACGCAGTATTTT. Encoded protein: CASSSTSGRTDTQYF.

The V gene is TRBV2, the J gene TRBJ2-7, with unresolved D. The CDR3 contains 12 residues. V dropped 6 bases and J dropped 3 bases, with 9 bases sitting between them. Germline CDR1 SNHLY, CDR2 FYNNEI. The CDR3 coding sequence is TGTGCCAGCAGCGGGCCTTTCTACGAGCAGTACTTC. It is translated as CASSGPFYEQYF. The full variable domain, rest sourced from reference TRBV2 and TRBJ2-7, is EPEVTQTPSHQVTQMGQEVILRCVPISNHLYFYWYRQILGQKVEFLVSFYNNEISEKSEIFDDQFSVERPDGSNFTLKIRSTKLEDSAMYFCASSGPFYEQYFGPGTRLTVT.

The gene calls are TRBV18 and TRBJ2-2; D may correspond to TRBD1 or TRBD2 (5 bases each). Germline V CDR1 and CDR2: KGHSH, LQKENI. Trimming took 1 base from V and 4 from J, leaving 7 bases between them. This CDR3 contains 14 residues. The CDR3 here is CASSPQGTTGELFF. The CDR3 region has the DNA TGTGCCAGCTCACCACAGGGGACCACCGGGGAGCTGTTTTTT.

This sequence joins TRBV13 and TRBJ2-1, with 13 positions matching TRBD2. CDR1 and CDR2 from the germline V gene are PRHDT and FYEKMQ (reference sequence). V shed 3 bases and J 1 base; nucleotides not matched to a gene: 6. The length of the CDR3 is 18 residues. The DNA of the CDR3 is TGTGCCAGCAGCTTGACTAGCGGGAGGCCCCTTTCCTACAATGAGCAGTTCTTC. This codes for CASSLTSGRPLSYNEQFF.

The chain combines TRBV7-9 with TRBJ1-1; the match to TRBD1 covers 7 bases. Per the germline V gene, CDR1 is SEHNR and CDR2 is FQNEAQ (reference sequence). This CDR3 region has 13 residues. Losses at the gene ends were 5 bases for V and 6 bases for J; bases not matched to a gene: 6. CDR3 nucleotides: TGTGCCAGCAGCCGAGGGGGCGGCTCTGAAGCTTTCTTT. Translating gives CASSRGGGSEAFF.

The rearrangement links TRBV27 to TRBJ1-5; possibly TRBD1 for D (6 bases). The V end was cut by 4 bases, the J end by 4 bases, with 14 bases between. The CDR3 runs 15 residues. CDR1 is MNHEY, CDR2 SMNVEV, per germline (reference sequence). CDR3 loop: CASSSRTEPNQPQHF. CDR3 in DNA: TGTGCCAGCAGTTCCAGGACAGAACCTAATCAGCCCCAGCATTTT.

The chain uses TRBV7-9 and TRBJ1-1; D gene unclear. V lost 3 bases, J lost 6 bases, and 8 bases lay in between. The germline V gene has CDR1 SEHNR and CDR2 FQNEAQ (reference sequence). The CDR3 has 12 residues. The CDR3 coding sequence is TGTGCCAGCAGCTTGAGGGCTTCTGAAGCTTTCTTT. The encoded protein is CASSLRASEAFF.

The CDR3 loop reads CASSSGLAGGTYNEQFF. The CDR3 DNA reads as TGTGCCAGCAGTTCGGGACTAGCGGGAGGCACCTACAATGAGCAGTTCTTC. The chain combines TRBV27 with TRBJ2-1, with 15 bases fitting TRBD2. Trimming took 4 bases from V and 2 from J; bases not matched to a gene: 3. The CDR3 sequence is 17 residues long. From germline, CDR1 is MNHEY and CDR2 SMNVEV (reference sequence).